This T cell receptor (beta chain) was recovered during a study of vaccination and CD4 T cells after COVID-19 (dated by TCRdb to 2021 to 2024). Context from the whole study: SARS-CoV-2 positivity had been established in the convalescent patients by nasal swab PCR, and mild disease was recorded in about 9 of these patients and severe disease in one. The convalescent cohort included six males and four females, with two Hispanic individuals, seven Caucasians, two Asians and one multiracial person. Participants received two doses of either the Pfizer-BioNTech BNT162b2 vaccine (n=8) or the Moderna mRNA-1273 vaccine (n=2). Post-COVID blood samples from convalescent patients were collected a median of about 110 days after diagnosis, with a range of roughly 30 to 170 days. Post-vaccine blood samples were taken a median of around 70 days after the second vaccine dose, with a range of roughly 14 to 241 days. In under twelve COVID-19 convalescent patients and a few infection-naive healthy vaccine recipients, researchers compared the spike-specific CD4+ TCR repertoire from before mRNA vaccination with the repertoire from after. Beyond this particular receptor, the publication reports: The median number of SARS-CoV-2-reactive clonotypes rose from under 25 after infection to 38 after vaccination, but the change was not significant. The study included relatively few convalescent patients and did not analyze early timepoints after natural infection. In convalescent patients, a median around 86% of post-vaccine SARS-CoV-2-reactive clones were detected only after vaccination, and vaccine-specific priming was suggested by this finding. Of the vaccine-specific clones found in convalescent patients, nearly all (304 of 307) were mono-reactive for SARS-CoV-2 spike instead of being cross-reactive with common cold coronaviruses.

A remark on this clonotype: Its antigen is not yet known. The sample holds no much larger clone one base away, and base qualities are not on file.

The positive SARS-CoV-2 PCR tests of the convalescent patients were dated from March to December 2020, before the Alpha, Beta and Delta variants emerged in the United States. Ficoll-Paque Plus gradient centrifugation was used to isolate PBMCs from whole blood, and the isolated PBMCs were then either used fresh or cryopreserved at -140C. Library construction relied on PCR. The data were produced on an Illumina iSeq 100. The original pipeline was this. Non-productive sequences were filtered out, and CDR3s that did not start with C, did not end with F or W, or were shorter than 7 amino acids were discarded. Levenshtein distances (stringdist) and unrooted phylogenetic trees (ape) in R version 3.6.1 were used to assess CDR3 homology. TCRdb reprocessing: public reads trimmed at Q25 with fastp, clones called with MiXCR, in-frame beta chains kept. Rows with a matching CDR3 protein are joined into one entry that keeps the most common DNA and genes. TCRdb assigned the V and J calls; the authors' analysis was not used. This sample comprises about 15,000 distinct CDR3 sequences, about three fifths of them detected only once. 0.95% to 1.2% of the sample is in the top ten clones.

The starting material was CD4+ T cells from blood, obtained after SARS-CoV-2 vaccination. This sequence originates from a human donor who had recovered from COVID-19.

At the DNA level, the sequence is TGTGCCAGCAGCTTCGGGGGGCCTAACTATGGCTACACCTTC. It codes for CASSFGGPNYGYTF. Recombination joined TRBV28 with TRBJ1-2; a tentative D match to TRBD1 spans 6 bases. V gives up 6 bases and J gives up 0 bases, and the segment between their germline ends measures 11 bases. The germline V gene sets CDR1 to MDHEN and CDR2 to SYDVKM. Inclusive of the bounding cysteine and phenylalanine, the CDR3 is 14 residues long. Here the CDR3 DNA is all that survives: 42 bases in frame from base 1.